The 27 T cell receptor beta chains listed next were all sequenced from one sample in a study of technical replicates of blood from a handful of donors. Assay used: immunoSEQ multiplex PCR; TCRdb lists only in-frame clones, some missing. Of about 71,000 clones in the sample, approximately 90% were seen once. The sample was PBMCs. These receptors were collected from a human donor in good health. Some clones in this sample may be carry-over from other donors' samples.

The chain links TRBV7-2 to TRBJ2-7; 9 positions agree with TRBD2. The V gene end was trimmed by 3 bases and the J gene end by 2 bases; junction bases not matched to a gene: 2. The CDR3 contains 14 residues. CDR1 is SGHTA and CDR2 is FQGNSA in the germline V gene. As DNA, the CDR3 is TGTGCCAGCAGCTTTAGCGGGGGTACCTACGAGCAGTACTTC. Protein: CASSFSGGTYEQYF.

The J gene is TRBJ2-7, the V gene TRBV25-1; TRBD2 matches at 12 bases. The germline gives CDR1 MGHDK, CDR2 SYGVNS. This CDR3 is built from 13 residues. The junction had 8 bases not matched to a gene; V was cut back by 4 bases and J by 13 bases. The CDR3 region is CASSAGLAGVHYF. CDR3 bases: TGTGCCAGCAGTGCGGGACTAGCGGGCGTGCACTACTTC.

J is TRBJ1-1 and V is TRBV7-2; 7 nucleotides line up with TRBD1. Trimming removed 3 bases from V and 4 bases from J; junction bases left unmatched: 8. CDR1 is SGHTA and CDR2 is FQGNSA in the germline V gene. This CDR3 spans 15 amino acids. The DNA for the CDR3 is TGTGCCAGCAGCTTCTTTACCTCAGGGGGCACTGAAGCTTTCTTT. Amino acid sequence: CASSFFTSGGTEAFF.

V is TRBV13 and J is TRBJ1-1; a possible D gene is TRBD1 (5 bases). The V end lost 4 bases, the J end lost 5 bases, and 11 bases lay between the germline ends. This CDR3 region has 13 residues. Germline V CDR1 and CDR2: PRHDT, FYEKMQ (reference sequence). The CDR3 is CASSSNGGTEAFF. The DNA of the CDR3 is TGTGCCAGCAGCTCCAATGGGGGGACTGAAGCTTTCTTT.

The chain's CDR3 is CASDPGYNEQFF. DNA for the CDR3: TGTGCCTCGGATCCAGGGTATAATGAGCAGTTCTTC. The V and J genes are TRBV10-3 and TRBJ2-1, with D perhaps matching TRBD1 (5 bases). The CDR3 is made up of 12 amino acids. Germline CDR1 ENHRY, CDR2 SYGVKD. Trimming cost V 11 bases and J 7 bases, with 15 bases left between them.

This clone came up a few times. The V and J genes are TRBV28 and TRBJ2-1, with 12 nucleotides matching TRBD2. Losses at the gene ends were 3 bases for V and 1 base for J; bases not matched to a gene: 4. CDR1 MDHEN and CDR2 SYDVKM come from the germline V gene. CDR3 size: 17 residues. In nucleotides, the CDR3 is TGTGCCAGCAGTTTGTGGACTAGCGGGACATCCTACAATGAGCAGTTCTTC. Its translation is CASSLWTSGTSYNEQFF.

The chain is built from TRBV19 and TRBJ1-2; 11 positions agree with TRBD1. Trimming cost V 3 bases and J 4 bases; bases outside gene matches: 1. The CDR3 has 14 amino acids. Germline assignment: CDR1 LNHDA and CDR2 SQIVND (reference sequence). CDR3 loop: CASSMGTGGYGYTF. CDR3 DNA: TGTGCCAGTAGTATGGGGACAGGGGGCTATGGCTACACCTTC. Full variable domain (outside the CDR3, taken from reference TRBV19 and TRBJ1-2): DGGITQSPKYLFRKEGQNVTLSCEQNLNHDAMYWYRQDPGQGLRLIYYSQIVNDFQKGDIAEGYSVSREKKESFPLTVTSAQKNPTAFYLCASSMGTGGYGYTFGSGTRLTVV.

The chain recombines TRBV30 with TRBJ2-7; tentative D call: TRBD1 (5 bases). Per germline, CDR1 GTSNPN and CDR2 SVGIG (reference sequence). The CDR3 totals 14 residues. The germline V and J ends were trimmed by 5 bases and 0 bases, with 14 bases remaining between them. CDR3 amino acids: CAWDSPRSSYEQYF. CDR3 DNA sequence: TGTGCCTGGGACAGCCCAAGGAGCTCCTACGAGCAGTACTTC.

The V and J genes are TRBV7-7 and TRBJ2-1; 10 nucleotides line up with TRBD2. V lost 4 bases to trimming and J lost 4 bases; unmatched junction nucleotides: 4. Germline V gene data show CDR1 as SSHAT and CDR2 as FNYEAQ (reference sequence). The CDR3 is 15 residues long. The DNA for the CDR3 is TGTGCCAGCAGCTCCACTAGCGGGACTTACAATGAGCAGTTCTTC. It codes for CASSSTSGTYNEQFF.

This clone came up once. CDR3 coding DNA: TGTGCCAGCAGCGTACGCTCATCGGAGCCCCACGAGCAGTACTTC. Translated, it gives CASSVRSSEPHEQYF. The genes are TRBV9 and TRBJ2-7, with D uncertain. The CDR3 totals 15 residues. V gave up 1 base and J gave up 5 bases, with 16 bases separating them. Germline V gene lookup returns CDR1 SGDLS and CDR2 YYNGEE. The whole variable domain, filled in from reference TRBV9 and TRBJ2-7, reads DSGVTQTPKHLITATGQRVTLRCSPRSGDLSVYWYQQSLDQGLQFLIQYYNGEERAKGNILERFSAQQFPDLHSELNLSSLELGDSALYFCASSVRSSEPHEQYFGPGTRLTVT.

V usage is TRBV6-1 and J usage is TRBJ1-1; TRBD1 aligns across 9 bases. Germline V CDR1 and CDR2: MNHNS, SASEGT. The V gene end was trimmed by 6 bases and the J gene end by 2 bases; junction bases not matched to a gene: 1. The CDR3 covers 13 residues. The chain's CDR3 is CASRTGGNTEAFF. The CDR3 nucleotides are TGTGCCAGCAGGACAGGGGGTAACACTGAAGCTTTCTTT.

Here the CDR3 DNA reads TGTGCCAGCAGTTTATACTGGCGGGAGGGTCGCTACGAGCAGTACTTC. Its translation is CASSLYWREGRYEQYF. The chain joins TRBV27 to TRBJ2-7, with TRBD2 identical over 9 bases. The CDR3 is made up of 16 amino acids. CDR1 is MNHEY and CDR2 is SMNVEV in the germline V gene (reference sequence). J was trimmed by 3 bases and V by 1 base; bases with no gene match: 7.

The chain employs TRBV4-3 and TRBJ1-1; possibly TRBD1 for D (6 bases). The CDR3 sequence is 13 residues long. Germline lookup yields CDR1 LGHNA and CDR2 YSLEER. The V end was cut by 1 base, the J end by 5 bases, with 8 bases between. CDR3 sequence (DNA): TGCGCCAGCAGCCAAGCAAGGGGGACTGAAGCTTTCTTT. Translation gives CASSQARGTEAFF.

This chain uses TRBV15 with TRBJ2-3; 8 nucleotides line up with TRBD2. The CDR3 contains 16 residues. Losses at the gene ends were 1 base for V and 0 bases for J; bases not matched to a gene: 3. Per the germline V gene, CDR1 is LNHNV and CDR2 is YYDKDF (reference sequence). For the CDR3, the DNA is TGTGCCACCAGCAGAGGACGGGGGGGGAGCACAGATACGCAGTATTTT. Translated: CATSRGRGGSTDTQYF.

The rearrangement uses TRBV30 and TRBJ1-1; no definite D call. Germline CDR1 is GTSNPN and CDR2 is SVGIG (reference sequence). V lost 0 bases and J 4 bases, leaving 12 bases between the germline ends. The CDR3 spans 14 residues. CDR3 amino acids: CAWSVEALSTEAFF. CDR3 nucleotides: TGTGCCTGGAGTGTGGAGGCTTTGAGCACTGAAGCTTTCTTT.

This chain joins TRBV5-1 and TRBJ2-6, with a possible D match to TRBD1 (6 bases). In germline, CDR1 is SGHRS, CDR2 YFSETQ. V dropped 3 bases and J dropped 2 bases, with 15 bases sitting between them. The CDR3 totals 17 residues. CDR3 amino acids: CASSSGTFITGANVLTF. The CDR3 nucleotides are TGCGCCAGCAGCTCGGGGACATTTATAACTGGGGCCAACGTCCTGACTTTC.

The genes are TRBV11-1 and TRBJ2-3; maybe TRBD1 (6 bases). Trimming left V 10 bases short and J 6 bases short, with 23 bases between. The CDR3 loop spans 15 amino acids. Germline assignment: CDR1 SGHAT and CDR2 FQDESV (reference sequence). CDR3: CATRGWTEGVDTQYF. CDR3 nucleotide sequence: TGTGCCACGAGAGGTTGGACAGAAGGGGTGGATACGCAGTATTTT.

The CDR3 nucleotides read TGTGCCAGCAGCCGCGGGATCCAAGAGACCCAGTACTTC. This encodes CASSRGIQETQYF. The genes are TRBV5-4 and TRBJ2-5; D is perhaps TRBD2 (6 bases). The CDR3 sequence is 13 residues long. Germline CDR1 and CDR2: SGHNT and YYREEE (reference sequence). The V gene lost 4 bases and the J gene lost 1 base, with 8 bases spanning the gap.

This sequence joins TRBV9 and TRBJ2-3, with a weak D call TRBD1 (6 bases). The germline gives CDR1 SGDLS, CDR2 YYNGEE. Trimming pared 1 base from V and 1 base from J, leaving 10 bases between. There are 15 residues in the CDR3. The CDR3 loop reads CASSVKGVGTDTQYF. The DNA for the CDR3 is TGTGCCAGCAGCGTAAAGGGGGTGGGCACAGATACGCAGTATTTT.

This rearrangement joins TRBV4-1 to TRBJ1-3; D is ambiguous. Germline loops: CDR1 MGHRA, CDR2 YSYEKL. CDR3 length equals 14 residues. Trimming cost V 0 bases and J 5 bases, with 8 bases left between them. The CDR3 region is CASSQDTLRNTIYF. Written as DNA, the CDR3 is TGCGCCAGCAGCCAAGATACTTTGAGAAACACCATATATTTT.

This sequence joins TRBV9 and TRBJ1-1; perhaps TRBD1 as D (6 bases). Per the germline V gene, CDR1 is SGDLS and CDR2 is YYNGEE. Deletions cut 4 bases from V and 6 bases from J, with 19 bases between. The CDR3 is made up of 15 amino acids. The CDR3 nucleotides read TGTGCCAGCAGCCCGGGGAGGGGGGGAAACGCTGAAGCTTTCTTT. Amino acids: CASSPGRGGNAEAFF.

In this sample, this clone turned up a few times. V usage is TRBV29-1 and J usage is TRBJ1-1; perhaps TRBD1 as D (6 bases). CDR1 is SQVTM, CDR2 ANQGSEA, per germline. CDR3 length equals 13 residues. Trimming left V 1 base short and J 3 bases short, with 9 bases between. The CDR3 nucleotides are TGCAGCGTTGAAGGACAGGAGGACACTGAAGCTTTCTTT. Translating gives CSVEGQEDTEAFF.

The gene calls are TRBV7-9 and TRBJ1-6, with 8 nucleotides matching TRBD1. The CDR3 sequence is 14 residues long. The ends lost 5 bases at V and 7 bases at J; junction bases unmatched: 4. The germline CDR1 and CDR2 sequences are SEHNR and FQNEAQ (reference sequence). In DNA, the CDR3 is TGTGCCAGCAGCATGACAGGGGACAATTCACCCCTCCACTTT. It encodes CASSMTGDNSPLHF.

This clone has just one count. The chain has TRBV7-6 and TRBJ2-6; 8 bases line up with TRBD1. This CDR3 has 19 amino acids. Trimming took 0 bases from V and 2 from J; bases not matched to a gene: 9. The germline V gene has CDR1 SGHVS and CDR2 FNYEAQ. CDR3 in amino acids: CASSLAAQGVSTGANVLTF. In DNA form, the CDR3 reads TGTGCCAGCAGCTTAGCTGCACAGGGGGTCAGTACTGGGGCCAACGTCCTGACTTTC.

CDR3 sequence reads: CASSLGLAGGQETQYF. The CDR3 coding sequence is TGTGCCAGCAGCCTGGGACTAGCGGGGGGCCAAGAGACCCAGTACTTC. This sequence joins TRBV5-4 and TRBJ2-5; 15 bases are shared with TRBD2. Trimming cost V 4 bases and J 1 base; bases outside gene matches: 2. The CDR3 totals 16 residues. Germline CDR1 and CDR2: SGHNT and YYREEE (reference sequence).

This clone was counted once. This sequence joins TRBV6-5 and TRBJ2-7; TRBD1 might be the D (7 bases). Trimming shortened V by 0 bases and J by 0 bases, and 12 bases separated the two germline ends. Germline CDR1 MNHEY, CDR2 SVGAGI. The CDR3 is 16 amino acids. The CDR3: CASSYSRQGLSYEQYF. CDR3 sequence (DNA): TGTGCCAGCAGTTACTCGAGACAGGGACTCTCCTACGAGCAGTACTTC.

The chain joins TRBV10-3 to TRBJ1-1; unclear D gene. The CDR3 has 13 amino acids. Germline CDR1 and CDR2: ENHRY and SYGVKD. Trimming shortened V by 10 bases and J by 0 bases, and 12 bases separated the two germline ends. The CDR3 bases are TGTGCCACCGGAGGCGGCTTGAACACTGAAGCTTTCTTT. It encodes CATGGGLNTEAFF.